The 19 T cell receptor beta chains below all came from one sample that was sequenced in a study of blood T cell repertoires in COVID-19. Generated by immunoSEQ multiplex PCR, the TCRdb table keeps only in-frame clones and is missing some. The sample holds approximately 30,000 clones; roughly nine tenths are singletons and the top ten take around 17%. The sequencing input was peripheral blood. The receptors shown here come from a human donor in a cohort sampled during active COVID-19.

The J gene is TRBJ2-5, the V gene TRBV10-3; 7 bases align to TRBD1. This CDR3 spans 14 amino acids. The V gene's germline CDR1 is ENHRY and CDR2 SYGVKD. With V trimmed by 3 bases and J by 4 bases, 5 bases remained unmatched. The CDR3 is CAISDPTGRETQYF. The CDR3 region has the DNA TGTGCCATCAGTGACCCGACAGGGCGAGAGACCCAGTACTTC.

CDR3 DNA sequence: TGTGCCAGCAGCCGCCGGGGAGCGGGAGTTACCACCGGGGAGCTGTTTTTT. It codes for CASSRRGAGVTTGELFF. The chain has TRBV14 and TRBJ2-2; 8 nucleotides align to TRBD2. The length of the CDR3 is 17 residues. V shed 4 bases and J 4 bases; nucleotides not matched to a gene: 11. The germline CDR1 and CDR2 sequences are SGHDN and FVKESK.

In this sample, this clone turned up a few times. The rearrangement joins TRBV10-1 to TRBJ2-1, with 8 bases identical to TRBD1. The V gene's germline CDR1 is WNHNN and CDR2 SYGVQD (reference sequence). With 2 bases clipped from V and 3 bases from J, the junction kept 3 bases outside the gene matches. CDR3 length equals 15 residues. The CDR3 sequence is CASSEAGTGYNEQFF. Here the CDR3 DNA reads TGCGCCAGCAGTGAGGCCGGGACAGGCTACAATGAGCAGTTCTTC.

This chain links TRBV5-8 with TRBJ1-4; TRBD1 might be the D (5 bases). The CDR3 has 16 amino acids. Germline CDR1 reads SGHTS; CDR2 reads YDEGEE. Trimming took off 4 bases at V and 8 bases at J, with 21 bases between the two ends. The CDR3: CASSDGLTGEGEKLFF. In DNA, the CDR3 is TGTGCCAGCAGCGACGGTCTCACAGGAGAAGGCGAAAAACTGTTTTTT.

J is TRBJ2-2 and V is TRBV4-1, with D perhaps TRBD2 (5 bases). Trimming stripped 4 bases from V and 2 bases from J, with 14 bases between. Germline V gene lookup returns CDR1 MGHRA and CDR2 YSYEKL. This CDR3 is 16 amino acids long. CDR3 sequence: CASSPDSIPNTGELFF. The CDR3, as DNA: TGCGCCAGCAGCCCGGACTCGATTCCCAACACCGGGGAGCTGTTTTTT.

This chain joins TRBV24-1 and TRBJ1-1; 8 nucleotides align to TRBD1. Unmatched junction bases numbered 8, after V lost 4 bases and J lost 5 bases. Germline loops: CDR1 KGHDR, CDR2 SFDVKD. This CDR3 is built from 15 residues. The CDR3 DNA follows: TGTGCCACCAGTGACCCTGGACAGGGAGAAACTGAAGCTTTCTTT. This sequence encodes CATSDPGQGETEAFF.

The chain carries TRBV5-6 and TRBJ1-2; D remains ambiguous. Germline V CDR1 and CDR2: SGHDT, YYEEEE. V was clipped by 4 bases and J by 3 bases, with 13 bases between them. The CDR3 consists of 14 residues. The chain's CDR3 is CASSKDGEDYGYTF. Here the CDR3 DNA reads TGTGCCAGCAGCAAGGACGGGGAGGACTATGGCTACACCTTC.

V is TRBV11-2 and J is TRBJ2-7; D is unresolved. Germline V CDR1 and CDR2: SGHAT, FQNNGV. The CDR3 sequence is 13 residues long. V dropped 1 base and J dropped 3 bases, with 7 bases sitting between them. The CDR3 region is CASSLGGSYEQYF. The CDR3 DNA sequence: TGTGCCAGCAGCTTAGGCGGTAGCTACGAGCAGTACTTC.

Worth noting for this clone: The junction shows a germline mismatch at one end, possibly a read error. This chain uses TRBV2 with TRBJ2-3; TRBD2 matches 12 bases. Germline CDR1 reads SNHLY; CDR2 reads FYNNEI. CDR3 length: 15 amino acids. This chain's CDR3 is CASSGTSGATNTQYF. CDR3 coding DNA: TGTGCCAGCAGTGGGACTAGCGGGGCCACAAATACGCAGTATTTT.

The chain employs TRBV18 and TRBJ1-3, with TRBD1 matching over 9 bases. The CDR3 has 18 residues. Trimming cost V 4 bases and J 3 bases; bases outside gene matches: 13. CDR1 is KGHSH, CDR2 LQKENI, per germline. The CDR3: CASSLLEGQGVRGNTIYF. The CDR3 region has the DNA TGTGCCAGCTCACTCCTCGAGGGACAGGGCGTACGTGGAAACACCATATATTTT.

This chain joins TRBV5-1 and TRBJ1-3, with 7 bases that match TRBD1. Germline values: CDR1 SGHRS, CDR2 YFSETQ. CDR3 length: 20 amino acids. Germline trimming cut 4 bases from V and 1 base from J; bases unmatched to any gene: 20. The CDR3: CASSLEPGQLEYLSGNTIYF. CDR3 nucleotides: TGCGCCAGCAGCCTTGAACCGGGACAGTTAGAGTACCTGTCTGGAAACACCATATATTTT.

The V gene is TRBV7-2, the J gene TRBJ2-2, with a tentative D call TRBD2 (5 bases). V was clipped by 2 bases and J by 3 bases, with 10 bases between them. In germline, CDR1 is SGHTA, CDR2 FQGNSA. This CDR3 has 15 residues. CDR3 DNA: TGTGCCAGCAGCTTATACGGGAAGGACACCGGGGAGCTGTTTTTT. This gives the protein CASSLYGKDTGELFF.

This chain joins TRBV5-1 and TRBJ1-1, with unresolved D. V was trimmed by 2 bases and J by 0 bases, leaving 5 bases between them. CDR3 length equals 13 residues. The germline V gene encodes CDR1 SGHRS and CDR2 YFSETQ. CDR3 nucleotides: TGCGCCAGCAGCTTTTCTGTGAACACTGAAGCTTTCTTT. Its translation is CASSFSVNTEAFF.

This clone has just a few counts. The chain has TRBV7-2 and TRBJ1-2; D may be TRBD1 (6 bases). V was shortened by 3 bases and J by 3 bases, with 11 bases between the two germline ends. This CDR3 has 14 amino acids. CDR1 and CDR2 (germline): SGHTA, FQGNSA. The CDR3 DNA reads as TGTGCCAGCAGCTTCAGGGGCGACTACTATGGCTACACCTTC. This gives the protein CASSFRGDYYGYTF.

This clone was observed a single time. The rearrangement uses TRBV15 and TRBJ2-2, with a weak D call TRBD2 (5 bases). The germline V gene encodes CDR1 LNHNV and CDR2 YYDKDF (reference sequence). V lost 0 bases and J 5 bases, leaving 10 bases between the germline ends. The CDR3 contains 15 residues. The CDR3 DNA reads TGTGCCACCAGCAGAGATTGGAGGACGACCGGGGAGCTGTTTTTT. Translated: CATSRDWRTTGELFF.

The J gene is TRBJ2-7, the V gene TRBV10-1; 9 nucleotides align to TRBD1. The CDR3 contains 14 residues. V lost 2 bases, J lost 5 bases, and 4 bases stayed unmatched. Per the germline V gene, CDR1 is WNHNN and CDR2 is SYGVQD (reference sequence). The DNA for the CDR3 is TGCGCCAGCAGTGAGGGGACAGGGTCCCACGAGCAGTACTTC. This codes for CASSEGTGSHEQYF.

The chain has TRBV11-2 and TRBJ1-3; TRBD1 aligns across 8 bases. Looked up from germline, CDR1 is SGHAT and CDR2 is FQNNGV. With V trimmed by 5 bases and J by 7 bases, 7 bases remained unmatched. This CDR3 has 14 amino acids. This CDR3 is CASSIVDRGNTIYF. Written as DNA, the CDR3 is TGTGCCAGCAGCATCGTTGACAGGGGCAACACCATATATTTT.

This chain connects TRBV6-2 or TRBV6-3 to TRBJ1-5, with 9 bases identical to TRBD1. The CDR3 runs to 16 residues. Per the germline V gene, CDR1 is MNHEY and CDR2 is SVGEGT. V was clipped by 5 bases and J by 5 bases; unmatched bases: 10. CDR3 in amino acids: CASSREPGQGDQPQHF. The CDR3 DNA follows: TGTGCCAGCAGTCGAGAGCCGGGACAGGGCGATCAGCCCCAGCATTTT.

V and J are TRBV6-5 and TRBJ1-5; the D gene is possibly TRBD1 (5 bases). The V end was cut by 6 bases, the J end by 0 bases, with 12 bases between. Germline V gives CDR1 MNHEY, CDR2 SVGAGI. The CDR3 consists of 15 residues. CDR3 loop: CASRLTAYSNQPQHF. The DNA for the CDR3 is TGTGCCAGCAGGCTGACAGCGTATAGCAATCAGCCCCAGCATTTT.